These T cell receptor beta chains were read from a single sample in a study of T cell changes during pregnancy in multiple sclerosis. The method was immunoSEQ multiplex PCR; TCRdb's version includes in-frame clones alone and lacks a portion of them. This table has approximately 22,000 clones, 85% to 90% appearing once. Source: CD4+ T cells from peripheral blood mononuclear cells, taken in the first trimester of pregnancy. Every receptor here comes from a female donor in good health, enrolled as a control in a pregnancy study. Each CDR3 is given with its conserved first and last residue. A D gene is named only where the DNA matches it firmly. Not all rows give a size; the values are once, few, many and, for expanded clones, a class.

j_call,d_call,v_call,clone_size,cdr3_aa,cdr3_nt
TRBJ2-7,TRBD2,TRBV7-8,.,CASSLVGGSMLDEQYF,TGTGCCAGCAGCTTAGTTGGCGGGAGTATGTTGGACGAGCAGTACTTC
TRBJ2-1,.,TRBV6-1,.,CASSEYDEQFF,TGTGCCAGCAGTGAATATGATGAGCAGTTCTTC
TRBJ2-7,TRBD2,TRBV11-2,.,CASSLGHRLAGMNEQYF,TGTGCCAGCAGCTTAGGCCACCGACTAGCGGGGATGAACGAGCAGTACTTC
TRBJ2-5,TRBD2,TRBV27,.,CASKTSGSGYSETQYF,TGTGCCAGCAAGACTAGCGGGAGTGGGTACTCCGAGACCCAGTACTTC
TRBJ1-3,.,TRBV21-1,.,CASSDGQGHSGNTIYF,TGTGCCAGCAGCGATGGACAGGGCCACTCTGGAAACACCATATATTTT
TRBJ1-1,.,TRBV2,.,CASSPRYSSEAFF,TGTGCCAGCAGTCCCAGGTATTCGTCTGAAGCTTTCTTT
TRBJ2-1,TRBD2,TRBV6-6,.,CASSYSSGGSYNEQFF,TGTGCCAGCAGTTACTCATCGGGGGGCTCCTACAATGAGCAGTTCTTC
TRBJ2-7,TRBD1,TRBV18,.,CASSRPGQGQYEQYF,TGTGCCAGCTCAAGACCGGGACAGGGCCAATACGAGCAGTACTTC
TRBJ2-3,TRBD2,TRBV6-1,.,CASSELAGGITDTQYF,TGTGCCAGCAGTGAATTAGCGGGGGGGATTACAGATACGCAGTATTTT
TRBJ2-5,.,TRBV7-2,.,CASSRGQRQETQYF,TGTGCCAGCAGCCGAGGGCAGCGGCAAGAGACCCAGTACTTC
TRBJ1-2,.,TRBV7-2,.,CASSPGPTANYGYTF,TGTGCCAGCAGCCCCGGACCGACAGCTAACTATGGCTACACCTTC
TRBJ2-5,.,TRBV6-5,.,CASSYGGSQETQYF,TGTGCCAGCAGTTATGGGGGGTCCCAAGAGACCCAGTACTTC
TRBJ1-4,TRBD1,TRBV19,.,CASHTGDSEKLFF,TGTGCCAGTCATACAGGGGATAGCGAAAAACTGTTTTTT
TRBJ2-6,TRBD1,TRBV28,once,CATLGDRGRTGANVLTF,TGTGCCACTCTAGGAGACAGGGGGCGGACCGGGGCCAACGTCCTGACTTTC
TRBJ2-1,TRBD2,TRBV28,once,CASSTPGTSGYNEQFF,TGTGCCAGCAGTACCCCCGGGACTAGCGGATACAATGAGCAGTTCTTC
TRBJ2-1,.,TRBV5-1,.,CASSLALFCGPTRNEQFF,TGCGCCAGCAGCTTGGCCCTTTTTTGCGGGCCAACACGCAATGAGCAGTTCTTC
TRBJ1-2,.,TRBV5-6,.,CASSIYDSGYTF,TGTGCCAGCAGCATCTACGACTCTGGCTACACCTTC
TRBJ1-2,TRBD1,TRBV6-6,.,CASSYTGQSYTF,TGTGCCAGCAGTTACACGGGACAGAGCTACACCTTC
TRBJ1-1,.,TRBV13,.,CASSSKLGWGEAFF,TGTGCCAGCAGCTCTAAATTGGGTTGGGGCGAAGCTTTCTTT
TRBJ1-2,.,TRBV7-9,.,CASSLEPQATSVGVTF,TGTGCCAGCAGCTTAGAACCGCAGGCCACCTCGGTGGGTGTCACCTTC
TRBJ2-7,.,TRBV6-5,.,CASSQGSEQYF,TGTGCCAGCAGTCAGGGGTCAGAGCAGTACTTC
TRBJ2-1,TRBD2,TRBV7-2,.,CASRGLAGVYNEQFF,TGTGCCAGCAGGGGACTAGCGGGCGTCTACAATGAGCAGTTCTTC
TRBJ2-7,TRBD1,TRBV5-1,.,CASSSDRAYEQYF,TGCGCCAGCAGCTCCGACAGGGCCTACGAGCAGTACTTC
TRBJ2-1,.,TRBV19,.,CASTNYYGWDEQFF,TGTGCCAGTACCAACTACTACGGGTGGGATGAGCAGTTCTTC
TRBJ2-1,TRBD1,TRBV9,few,CASSVGVRGGQGPYSYNEQFF,TGTGCCAGCAGCGTAGGGGTTCGTGGGGGACAGGGGCCCTACTCCTACAATGAGCAGTTCTTC
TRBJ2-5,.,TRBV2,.,CASIGVGETQYF,TGTGCCAGCATAGGGGTCGGCGAGACCCAGTACTTC
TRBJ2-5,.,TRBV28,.,CASSFKGIVEETQYF,TGTGCCAGCAGTTTTAAGGGGATCGTGGAAGAGACCCAGTACTTC
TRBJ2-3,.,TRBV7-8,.,CASSLASPGRKGDTQYF,TGTGCCAGCAGCTTAGCTTCCCCCGGGAGAAAAGGAGATACGCAGTATTTT
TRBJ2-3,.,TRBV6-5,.,CASSMDFSSTDTQYF,TGTGCCAGCAGCATGGACTTCTCTAGCACAGATACGCAGTATTTT
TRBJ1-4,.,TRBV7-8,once,CASSLSTGSEKLFF,TGTGCCAGCAGCTTGTCAACGGGTTCTGAAAAACTGTTTTTT
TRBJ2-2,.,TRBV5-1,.,CASSLSAGELFF,TGCGCCAGCAGCCTCTCGGCCGGGGAGCTGTTTTTT
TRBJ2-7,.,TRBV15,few,CATSGGPSINEQYF,TGTGCCACCTCCGGAGGGCCCTCGATAAACGAGCAGTACTTC
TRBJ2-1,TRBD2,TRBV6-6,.,CASRLAGDLCEQFF,TGTGCCAGCAGGCTAGCGGGGGACCTGTGTGAGCAGTTCTTC
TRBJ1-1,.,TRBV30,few,CAWSVWLNTEAFF,TGTGCCTGGAGTGTATGGCTGAACACTGAAGCTTTCTTT
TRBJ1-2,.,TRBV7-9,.,CASINRGGAGYTF,TGTGCCAGCATCAACCGGGGGGGAGCCGGCTACACCTTC
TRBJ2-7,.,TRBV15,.,CATSRDSMGANSYEQYF,TGTGCCACCAGCAGAGATAGTATGGGGGCTAACTCCTACGAGCAGTACTTC
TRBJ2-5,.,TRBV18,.,CASSFIPRESGETQYF,TGTGCCAGCTCGTTCATTCCTCGGGAGTCGGGAGAGACCCAGTACTTC
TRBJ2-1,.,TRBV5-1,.,CASSLAQGRDEQFF,TGCGCCAGCAGCTTGGCCCAGGGTAGGGATGAGCAGTTCTTC
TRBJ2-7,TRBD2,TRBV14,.,CASSQTSGSSYEQYF,TGTGCCAGCAGCCAAACCAGCGGGAGCTCCTACGAGCAGTACTTC
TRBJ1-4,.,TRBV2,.,CASTRENEKLFF,TGTGCCAGCACTAGGGAGAATGAAAAACTGTTTTTT
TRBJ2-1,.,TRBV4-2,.,CASSQGRRGASSNEQFF,TGTGCCAGCAGCCAAGGGAGACGGGGGGCCTCCTCCAATGAGCAGTTCTTC
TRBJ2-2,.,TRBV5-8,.,CASSQEMGRSTGELFF,TGTGCCAGCAGCCAGGAAATGGGGAGGAGCACCGGGGAGCTGTTTTTT
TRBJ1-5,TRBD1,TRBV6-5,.,CASSSGQGSNQPQHF,TGTGCCAGCAGTTCGGGACAGGGTAGCAATCAGCCCCAGCATTTT
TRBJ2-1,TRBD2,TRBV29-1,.,CSVESPGGRFF,TGCAGCGTTGAATCTCCGGGAGGTAGGTTCTTC
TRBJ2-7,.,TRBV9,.,CASSAGSSYEQYF,TGTGCCAGCAGCGCTGGGAGCTCCTACGAGCAGTACTTC
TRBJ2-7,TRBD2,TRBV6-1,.,CASSSSGGADEQYF,TGTGCCAGCAGCTCTAGCGGGGGGGCTGACGAGCAGTACTTC
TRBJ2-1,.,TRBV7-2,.,CASSPTSSSYNEQFF,TGTGCCAGCAGCCCGACATCCTCCTCCTACAATGAGCAGTTCTTC
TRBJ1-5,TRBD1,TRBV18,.,CASSQDRDNQPQHF,TGTGCCAGCTCACAGGACAGGGACAATCAGCCCCAGCATTTT
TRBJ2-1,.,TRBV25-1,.,CASSEYGGSREQFF,TGTGCCAGCAGTGAATATGGGGGGAGTCGTGAGCAGTTCTTC
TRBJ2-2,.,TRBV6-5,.,CASSYSSTSYVGELFF,TGTGCCAGCAGTTACTCAAGTACTAGCTACGTCGGGGAGCTGTTTTTT
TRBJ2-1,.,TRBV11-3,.,CASSLGGLSSYNEQFF,TGTGCCAGCAGCTTAGGCGGGCTGTCCTCCTACAATGAGCAGTTCTTC
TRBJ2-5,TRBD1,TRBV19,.,CASSIGLGQQQETQYF,TGTGCCAGTAGTATAGGATTGGGACAGCAACAAGAGACCCAGTACTTC
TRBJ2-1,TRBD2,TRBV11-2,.,CASSILVAGRVNEQFF,TGTGCCAGCAGCATACTGGTAGCGGGCCGAGTCAATGAGCAGTTCTTC
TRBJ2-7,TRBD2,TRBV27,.,CASRFSGGGTEQYF,TGTGCCAGCAGGTTTAGCGGGGGGGGGACGGAGCAGTACTTC
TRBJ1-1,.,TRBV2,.,CASSYDRNTEAFF,TGTGCCAGCAGTTATGACAGGAACACTGAAGCTTTCTTT
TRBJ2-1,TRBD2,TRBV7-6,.,CASSWIAGGYNEQFF,TGTGCCAGCAGTTGGATAGCGGGGGGGTACAATGAGCAGTTCTTC
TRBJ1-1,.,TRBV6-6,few,CASRPDRVNTEAFF,TGTGCCAGCAGACCCGACAGAGTGAACACTGAAGCTTTCTTT
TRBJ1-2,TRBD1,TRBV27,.,CASSRTGTGNYGYTF,TGTGCCAGCAGCCGAACCGGGACAGGTAACTATGGCTACACCTTC
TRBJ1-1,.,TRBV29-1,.,CSVRESYEAFF,TGCAGCGTTCGGGAGAGTTATGAAGCTTTCTTT
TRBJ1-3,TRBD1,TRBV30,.,CACGQGSGNTIYF,TGTGCCTGTGGACAGGGCTCTGGAAACACCATATATTTT